The rows below give T cell receptor beta chains drawn from one sample of a study of blood T cell repertoires in COVID-19. Only in-frame clones appear in the TCRdb table, and some are missing; sequencing was by immunoSEQ multiplex PCR. The table has 200,000 to 300,000 clones, roughly 80% seen once. Sequenced input: peripheral blood. The receptors derive from a woman older than 75 with COVID-19, enrolled during active disease. CDR3s include the opening cysteine and the closing phenylalanine or tryptophan.

J gene: TRBJ1-3; V gene: TRBV5-5; CDR3 protein: CASSLGQGAGNTIYF
J gene: TRBJ1-1; V gene: TRBV19; CDR3 protein: CASSDGLGQPNTEAFF
J gene: TRBJ2-7; V gene: TRBV24-1; CDR3 protein: CATSDHNYEQYF
J gene: TRBJ1-2; V gene: TRBV24-1; CDR3 protein: CATSDLTGNGYTF
J gene: TRBJ2-3; V gene: TRBV12-3/TRBV12-4; CDR3 protein: CASRPLGADTQYF
J gene: TRBJ2-7; V gene: TRBV24-1; CDR3 protein: CATSDSRTRGYEQYF
J gene: TRBJ2-7; V gene: TRBV11-2; CDR3 protein: CASSVDRGPAYEQYF
J gene: TRBJ2-3; V gene: TRBV11-3; CDR3 protein: CASSQREGEDTQYF
J gene: TRBJ1-1; V gene: TRBV27; CDR3 protein: CASSFKGANTEAFF
J gene: TRBJ2-7; V gene: TRBV5-4; CDR3 protein: CASRLSGTSGGAYF
J gene: TRBJ1-2; V gene: TRBV27; CDR3 protein: CASSPNRGREYGYTF
J gene: TRBJ1-1; V gene: TRBV12-3/TRBV12-4; CDR3 protein: CASRKGVNTEAFF
J gene: TRBJ1-4; V gene: TRBV18; CDR3 protein: CASSPNQNPNEKLFF
J gene: TRBJ2-3; V gene: TRBV18; CDR3 protein: CASSPRQVGDTQYF
J gene: TRBJ1-3; V gene: TRBV10-2; CDR3 protein: CASSESGLSGNTIYF
J gene: TRBJ2-7; V gene: TRBV27; CDR3 protein: CASRSNPNTDEQYF
J gene: TRBJ2-7; V gene: TRBV6-5; CDR3 protein: CASSQEYEQYF
J gene: TRBJ2-1; V gene: TRBV4-1; CDR3 protein: CASSQDVHTSGSDNEQFF
J gene: TRBJ1-2; V gene: TRBV30; CDR3 protein: CAWSDYGGSRFGYTF
J gene: TRBJ2-5; V gene: TRBV5-4; CDR3 protein: CASSPGTGGEKAQYF
J gene: TRBJ1-2; V gene: TRBV4-1; CDR3 protein: CASSQGVVNNYGYTF
J gene: TRBJ1-3; V gene: TRBV5-6; CDR3 protein: CASSFAAGRFSGNTIYF
J gene: TRBJ2-7; V gene: TRBV3-1/TRBV3-2; CDR3 protein: CASSDRIRFEQYF
J gene: TRBJ1-6; V gene: TRBV28; CDR3 protein: CASTGDRGGQIHF
J gene: TRBJ1-2; V gene: TRBV3-1/TRBV3-2; CDR3 protein: CASSFPTYGYTF
J gene: TRBJ1-5; V gene: TRBV9; CDR3 protein: CASSPGTGGHQPQHF
J gene: TRBJ2-3; V gene: TRBV6-5; CDR3 protein: CASSLAGATDTQYF
J gene: TRBJ1-6; V gene: TRBV19; CDR3 protein: CASSVTWDSNSPLHF
J gene: TRBJ1-3; V gene: TRBV3-1/TRBV3-2; CDR3 protein: CASSQLGALGNTIYF
J gene: TRBJ2-7; V gene: TRBV6-2/TRBV6-3; CDR3 protein: CASSYRPAPYEQYF
J gene: TRBJ1-4; V gene: TRBV6-1; CDR3 protein: CASSEVLGGKLFF
J gene: TRBJ2-5; V gene: TRBV12-3/TRBV12-4; CDR3 protein: CASSLHETQYF
J gene: TRBJ2-7; V gene: TRBV4-3; CDR3 protein: CASSQDRGMPYEQYF
J gene: TRBJ2-7; V gene: TRBV28; CDR3 protein: CASSLTTDEQYF
J gene: TRBJ2-5; V gene: TRBV10-1; CDR3 protein: CASSRTSGGIQETQYF
J gene: TRBJ1-5; V gene: TRBV7-8; CDR3 protein: CASSREPGNIQPQHF
J gene: TRBJ1-2; V gene: TRBV4-1; CDR3 protein: CASSPPGRGYTF
J gene: TRBJ1-1; V gene: TRBV2; CDR3 protein: CASSNGQENTEAFF
J gene: TRBJ1-6; V gene: TRBV28; CDR3 protein: CASSFAGGNSPLHF
J gene: TRBJ2-7; V gene: TRBV9; CDR3 protein: CASSVSGNHYEQYF